A single sample is the source of the 6 T cell receptor beta chains below, sequenced in a study of graft-versus-host responses after intestinal transplantation. For these receptors, no antigen is known. Method: immunoSEQ multiplex PCR; TCRdb's copy keeps in-frame clones and lacks some. This sample has more than 90,000 clones, with approximately 90% found just once. The sequenced sample was unstimulated CD4+ T cells sorted from spleen or lymph node cells, obtained before transplant. Receptors were obtained from a human donor who was the organ donor for an intestinal transplant.

V gene TRBV14 combines with J gene TRBJ2-1, with 9 bases matching TRBD2. The CDR3 spans 17 residues. V was clipped by 2 bases and J by 2 bases; unmatched bases: 7. In germline, CDR1 is SGHDN, CDR2 FVKESK. The CDR3 is CASSQLGREGPYNEQFF. As DNA, the CDR3 is TGTGCCAGCAGCCAATTAGGGCGGGAGGGCCCCTACAATGAGCAGTTCTTC. The variable domain in full, with the rest retrieved from reference TRBV14 and TRBJ2-1, is EAGVTQFPSHSVIEKGQTVTLRCDPISGHDNLYWYRRVMGKEIKFLLHFVKESKQDESGMPNNRFLAERTGGTYSTLKVQPAELEDSGVYFCASSQLGREGPYNEQFFGPGTRLTVL.

CDR3 coding DNA: TGTGCCAGCAGCTTAGTACAGGGATACTATGGCTACACCTTC. It specifies CASSLVQGYYGYTF. The V call is TRBV11-2, the J call TRBJ1-2, with TRBD1 as a possible D gene (6 bases). V lost 1 base to trimming and J lost 3 bases, with 9 bases between them. Germline CDR1 reads SGHAT; CDR2 reads FQNNGV. The length of the CDR3 is 14 residues. The entire variable domain, with the rest obtained from reference TRBV11-2 and TRBJ1-2, is as follows: EAGVAQSPRYKIIEKRQSVAFWCNPISGHATLYWYQQILGQGPKLLIQFQNNGVVDDSQLPKDRFSAERLKGVDSTLKIQPAKLEDSAVYLCASSLVQGYYGYTFGSGTRLTVV.

The CDR3 loop reads CASSLDRIQETQYF. DNA for the CDR3: TGTGCCAGCAGCTTAGACAGGATTCAAGAGACCCAGTACTTC. The V gene is TRBV7-8, the J gene TRBJ2-5, with TRBD1 as a possible D gene (5 bases). The CDR3 loop spans 14 amino acids. V gave up 1 base and J gave up 2 bases, with 8 bases separating them. Germline values: CDR1 SGHVS, CDR2 FQNEAQ.

In this sample, this clone turned up a few times. V gene TRBV2 combines with J gene TRBJ2-7, with 12 bases identical to TRBD1. Germline V lookup: CDR1 SNHLY, CDR2 FYNNEI. V lost 9 bases to trimming and J lost 9 bases; unmatched junction nucleotides: 9. This CDR3 region has 13 residues. CDR3 coding DNA: TGTGCCAGTTACGGGACAGGGGGCGTCGGGCAGTACTTC. Amino acid sequence: CASYGTGGVGQYF.

The rearrangement uses TRBV18 and TRBJ2-5; D call uncertain. CDR3 size: 13 residues. Germline assignment: CDR1 KGHSH and CDR2 LQKENI. V dropped 4 bases and J dropped 2 bases, with 8 bases sitting between them. DNA of the CDR3: TGTGCCAGCTCACAGGCCGGGCAAGAGACCCAGTACTTC. Translating gives CASSQAGQETQYF.

V usage is TRBV6-5 and J usage is TRBJ1-2; weak D call: TRBD1 (6 bases). The CDR3 extends over 16 amino acids. The V and J ends lost 2 bases and 4 bases respectively, with 17 bases between them. Germline V gene sequence: CDR1 MNHEY, CDR2 SVGAGI. CDR3 DNA sequence: TGTGCCAGCAGTTACGCGAGGCAAGGGGGAAGCTATGGCTACACCTTC. This sequence encodes CASSYARQGGSYGYTF.